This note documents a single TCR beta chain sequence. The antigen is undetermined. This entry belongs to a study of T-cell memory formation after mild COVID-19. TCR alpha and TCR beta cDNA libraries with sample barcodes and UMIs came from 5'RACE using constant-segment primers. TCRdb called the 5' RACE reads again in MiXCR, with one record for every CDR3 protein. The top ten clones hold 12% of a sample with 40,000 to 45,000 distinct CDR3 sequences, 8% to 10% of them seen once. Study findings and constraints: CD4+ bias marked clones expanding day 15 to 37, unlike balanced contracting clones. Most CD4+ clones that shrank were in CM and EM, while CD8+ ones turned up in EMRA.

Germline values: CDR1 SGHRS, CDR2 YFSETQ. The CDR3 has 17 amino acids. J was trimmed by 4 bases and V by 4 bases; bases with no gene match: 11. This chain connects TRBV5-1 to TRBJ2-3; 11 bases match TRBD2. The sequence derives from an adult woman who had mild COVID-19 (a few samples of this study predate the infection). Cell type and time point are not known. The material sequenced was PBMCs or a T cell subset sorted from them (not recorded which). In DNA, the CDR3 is TGCGCCAGCAGCCCCGGACTGACTAGCGGGATAGCAGATACGCAGTATTTT. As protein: CASSPGLTSGIADTQYF.